This record concerns one TCR beta chain sequence. This specimen comes from a study of blood T cell repertoires in COVID-19. CDR1 is SGHDN, CDR2 FVKESK, per germline. This CDR3 is built from 18 residues. The junction had 13 bases not matched to a gene; V was cut back by 2 bases and J by 4 bases. Original handling: Amplifying reference gene primers gave estimates of nucleated cell counts. Some clones are missing from TCRdb's copy, which holds only in-frame ones; the method was immunoSEQ multiplex PCR. The V and J calls and the clone size are those of that table, but D and trimming were determined from the DNA. This sample has 85,000 to 130,000 clones, with 76% found just once.

The sequenced sample consisted of peripheral blood. The sequence derives from a man aged 80 or over with COVID-19, enrolled during active disease. The V call is TRBV14, the J call TRBJ2-1, with TRBD1 matching 8 bases. CDR3 in DNA: TGTGCCAGCAGCCAACTCCCCCCCAGGGGGCCTGCGTACAATGAGCAGTTCTTC. Protein: CASSQLPPRGPAYNEQFF.